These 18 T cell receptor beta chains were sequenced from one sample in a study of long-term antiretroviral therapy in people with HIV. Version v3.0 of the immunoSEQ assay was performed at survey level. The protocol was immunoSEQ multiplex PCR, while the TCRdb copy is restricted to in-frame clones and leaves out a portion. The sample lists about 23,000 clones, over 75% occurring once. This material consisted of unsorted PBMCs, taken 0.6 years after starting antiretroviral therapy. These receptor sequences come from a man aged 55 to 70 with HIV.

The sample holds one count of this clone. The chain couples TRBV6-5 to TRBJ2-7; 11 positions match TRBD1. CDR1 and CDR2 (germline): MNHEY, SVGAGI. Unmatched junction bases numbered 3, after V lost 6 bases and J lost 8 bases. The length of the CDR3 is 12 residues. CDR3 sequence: CASRRTGGKQYF. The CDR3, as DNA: TGTGCCAGCAGACGGACAGGGGGCAAGCAGTACTTC.

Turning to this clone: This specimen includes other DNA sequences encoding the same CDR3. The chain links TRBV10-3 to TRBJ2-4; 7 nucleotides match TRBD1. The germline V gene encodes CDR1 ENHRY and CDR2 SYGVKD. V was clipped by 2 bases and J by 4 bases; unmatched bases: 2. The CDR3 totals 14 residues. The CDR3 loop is CAISEPGQKNIQYF. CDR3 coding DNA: TGTGCCATCAGTGAGCCGGGACAGAAAAACATTCAGTACTTC.

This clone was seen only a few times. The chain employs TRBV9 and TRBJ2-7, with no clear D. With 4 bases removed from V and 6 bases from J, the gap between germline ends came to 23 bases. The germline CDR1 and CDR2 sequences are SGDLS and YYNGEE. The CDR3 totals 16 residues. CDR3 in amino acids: CASSPSFLPATSEQYF. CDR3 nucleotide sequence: TGTGCCAGCAGCCCCTCCTTTTTGCCAGCGACGAGCGAGCAGTACTTC.

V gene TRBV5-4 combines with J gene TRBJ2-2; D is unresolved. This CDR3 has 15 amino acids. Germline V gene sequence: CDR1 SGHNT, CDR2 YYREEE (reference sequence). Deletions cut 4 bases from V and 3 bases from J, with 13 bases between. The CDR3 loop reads CASSRPGPDTGELFF. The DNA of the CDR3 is TGTGCCAGCAGCCGGCCGGGTCCGGACACCGGGGAGCTGTTTTTT.

CDR3 sequence (DNA): TGTGCCAGCAGTTTCCGGGGGGCGGGAACAGATACGCAGTATTTT. Its protein is CASSFRGAGTDTQYF. V usage is TRBV28 and J usage is TRBJ2-3, with a tentative D call TRBD2 (7 bases). The V end lost 3 bases, the J end lost 3 bases, and 13 bases lay between the germline ends. The germline gives CDR1 MDHEN, CDR2 SYDVKM. This CDR3 is 15 amino acids long.

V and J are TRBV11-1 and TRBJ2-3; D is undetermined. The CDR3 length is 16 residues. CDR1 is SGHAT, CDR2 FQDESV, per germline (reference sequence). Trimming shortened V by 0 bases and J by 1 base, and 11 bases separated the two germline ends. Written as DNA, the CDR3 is TGTGCCAGCAGCTTAGCGGTGGGGTTTGGCACAGATACGCAGTATTTT. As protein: CASSLAVGFGTDTQYF.

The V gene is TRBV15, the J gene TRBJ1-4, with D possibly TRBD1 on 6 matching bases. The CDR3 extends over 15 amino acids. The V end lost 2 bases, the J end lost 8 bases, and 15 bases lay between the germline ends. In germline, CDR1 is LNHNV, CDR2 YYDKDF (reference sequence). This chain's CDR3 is CATSRIGGVEEKLFF. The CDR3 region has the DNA TGTGCCACCAGCAGAATCGGGGGCGTGGAGGAAAAACTGTTTTTT.

CDR3 sequence (DNA): TGTGCCAGCAGTTACTCCGGACAGGATGAAGCTTTCTTT. Its translation is CASSYSGQDEAFF. The chain uses TRBV6-5 and TRBJ1-1; TRBD1 aligns across 7 bases. Per the germline V gene, CDR1 is MNHEY and CDR2 is SVGAGI. The CDR3 has 13 residues. The trim removed 0 bases at V and 7 bases at J, leaving 2 bases unmatched.

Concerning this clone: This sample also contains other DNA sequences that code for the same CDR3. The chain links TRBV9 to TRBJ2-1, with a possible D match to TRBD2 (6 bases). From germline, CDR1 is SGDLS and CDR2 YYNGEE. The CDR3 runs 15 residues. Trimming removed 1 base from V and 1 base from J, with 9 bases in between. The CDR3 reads CASSVSGGSYNEQFF. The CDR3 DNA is TGTGCCAGCAGCGTATCCGGGGGATCCTACAATGAGCAGTTCTTC.

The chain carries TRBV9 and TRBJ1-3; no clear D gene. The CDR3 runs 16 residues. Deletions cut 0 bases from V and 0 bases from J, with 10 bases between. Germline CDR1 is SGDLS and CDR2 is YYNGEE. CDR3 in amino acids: CASSVASTNSGNTIYF. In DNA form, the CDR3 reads TGTGCCAGCAGCGTAGCTTCTACAAACTCTGGAAACACCATATATTTT.

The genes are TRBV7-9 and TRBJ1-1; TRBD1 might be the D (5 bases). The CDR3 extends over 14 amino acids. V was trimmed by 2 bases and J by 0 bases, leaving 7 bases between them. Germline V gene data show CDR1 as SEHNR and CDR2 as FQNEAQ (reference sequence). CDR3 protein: CASSLRDLNTEAFF. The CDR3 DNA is TGTGCCAGCAGCTTACGGGACTTGAACACTGAAGCTTTCTTT. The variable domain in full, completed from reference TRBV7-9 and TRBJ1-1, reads DTGVSQNPRHKITKRGQNVTFRCDPISEHNRLYWYRQTLGQGPEFLTYFQNEAQLEKSRLLSDRFSAERPKGSFSTLEIQRTEQGDSAMYLCASSLRDLNTEAFFGQGTRLTVV.

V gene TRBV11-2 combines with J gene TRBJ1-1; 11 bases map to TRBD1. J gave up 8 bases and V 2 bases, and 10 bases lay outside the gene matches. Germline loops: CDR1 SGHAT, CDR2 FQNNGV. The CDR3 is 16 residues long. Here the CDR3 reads CASSLILGQGASEAFF. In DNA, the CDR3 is TGTGCCAGCAGCTTAATTCTAGGACAGGGGGCTTCGGAAGCTTTCTTT.

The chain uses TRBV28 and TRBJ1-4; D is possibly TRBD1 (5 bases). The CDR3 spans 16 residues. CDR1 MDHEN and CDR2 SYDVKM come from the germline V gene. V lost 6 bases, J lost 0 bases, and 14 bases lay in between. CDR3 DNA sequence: TGTGCCAGCAGCCTCACCGGGGCTGCAACTAATGAAAAACTGTTTTTT. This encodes CASSLTGAATNEKLFF.

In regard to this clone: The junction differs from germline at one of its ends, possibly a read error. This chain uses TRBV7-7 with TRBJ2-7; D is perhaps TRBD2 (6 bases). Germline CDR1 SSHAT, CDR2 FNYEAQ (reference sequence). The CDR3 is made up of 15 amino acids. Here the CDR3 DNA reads TGTGCTAGCAGCTTAGCCGGGGGAGCCTCCTACGAGCAGTACTTC. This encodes CASSLAGGASYEQYF. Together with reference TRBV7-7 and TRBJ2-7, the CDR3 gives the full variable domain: GAGVSQSPRYKVTKRGQDVTLRCDPISSHATLYWYQQALGQGPEFLTYFNYEAQPDKSGLPSDRFSAERPEGSISTLTIQRTEQRDSAMYRCASSLAGGASYEQYFGPGTRLTVT.

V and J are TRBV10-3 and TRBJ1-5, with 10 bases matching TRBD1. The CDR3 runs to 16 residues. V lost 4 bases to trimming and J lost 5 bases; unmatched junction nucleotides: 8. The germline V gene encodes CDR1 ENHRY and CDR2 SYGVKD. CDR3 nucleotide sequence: TGTGCCATCAGTGGGACAGGGGGACTGGGGGATCAGCCCCAGCATTTT. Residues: CAISGTGGLGDQPQHF.

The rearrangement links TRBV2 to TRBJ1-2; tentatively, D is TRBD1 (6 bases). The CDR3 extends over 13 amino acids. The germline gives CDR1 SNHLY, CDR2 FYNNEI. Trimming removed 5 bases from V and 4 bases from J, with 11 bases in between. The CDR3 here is CASSRGHTYGYTF. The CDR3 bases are TGTGCCAGCAGTCGGGGGCATACCTATGGCTACACCTTC.

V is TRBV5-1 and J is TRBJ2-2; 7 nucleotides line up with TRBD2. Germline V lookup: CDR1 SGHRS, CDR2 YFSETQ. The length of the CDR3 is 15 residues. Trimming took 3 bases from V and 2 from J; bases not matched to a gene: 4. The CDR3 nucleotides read TGCGCCAGCAGCTCGCCTAGCGGCAACACCGGGGAGCTGTTTTTT. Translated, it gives CASSSPSGNTGELFF.

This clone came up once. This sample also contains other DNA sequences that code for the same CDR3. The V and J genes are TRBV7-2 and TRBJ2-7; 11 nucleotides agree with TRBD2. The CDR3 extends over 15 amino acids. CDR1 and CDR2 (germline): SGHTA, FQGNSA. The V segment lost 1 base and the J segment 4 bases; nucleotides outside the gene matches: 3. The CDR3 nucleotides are TGTGCCAGCAGCTTAGTCCTAGCGGGGGGTTACGAGCAGTACTTC. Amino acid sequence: CASSLVLAGGYEQYF.